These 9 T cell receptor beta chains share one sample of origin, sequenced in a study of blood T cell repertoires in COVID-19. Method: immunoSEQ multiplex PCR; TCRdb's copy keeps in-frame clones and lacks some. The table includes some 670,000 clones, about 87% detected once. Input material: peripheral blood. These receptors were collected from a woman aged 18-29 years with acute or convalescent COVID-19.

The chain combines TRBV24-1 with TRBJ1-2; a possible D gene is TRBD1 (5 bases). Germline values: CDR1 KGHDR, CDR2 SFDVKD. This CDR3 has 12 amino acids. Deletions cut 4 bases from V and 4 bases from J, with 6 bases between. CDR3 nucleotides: TGTGCCACCAGTGAGGGGCGCTATGGCTACACCTTC. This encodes CATSEGRYGYTF.

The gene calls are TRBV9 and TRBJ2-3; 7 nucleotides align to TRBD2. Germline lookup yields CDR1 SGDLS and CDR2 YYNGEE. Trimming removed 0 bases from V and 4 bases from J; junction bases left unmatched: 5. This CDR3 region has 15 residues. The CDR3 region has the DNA TGTGCCAGCAGCGTAGGGGACTACTCGGCAGATACGCAGTATTTT. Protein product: CASSVGDYSADTQYF. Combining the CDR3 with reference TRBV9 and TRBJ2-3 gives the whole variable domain DSGVTQTPKHLITATGQRVTLRCSPRSGDLSVYWYQQSLDQGLQFLIQYYNGEERAKGNILERFSAQQFPDLHSELNLSSLELGDSALYFCASSVGDYSADTQYFGPGTRLTVL.

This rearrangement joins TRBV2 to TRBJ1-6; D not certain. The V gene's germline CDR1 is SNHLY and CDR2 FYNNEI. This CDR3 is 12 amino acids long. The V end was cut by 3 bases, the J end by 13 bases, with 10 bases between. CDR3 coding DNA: TGTGCCAGCAGTGAGGAGATTGGGCCCCTCCACTTT. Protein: CASSEEIGPLHF.

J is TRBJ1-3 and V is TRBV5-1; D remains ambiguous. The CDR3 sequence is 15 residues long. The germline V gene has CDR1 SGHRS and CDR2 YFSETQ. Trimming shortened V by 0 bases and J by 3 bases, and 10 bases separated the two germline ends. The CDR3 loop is CASSLVSGYGNTIYF. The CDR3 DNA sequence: TGCGCCAGCAGCTTGGTTTCGGGGTATGGAAACACCATATATTTT.

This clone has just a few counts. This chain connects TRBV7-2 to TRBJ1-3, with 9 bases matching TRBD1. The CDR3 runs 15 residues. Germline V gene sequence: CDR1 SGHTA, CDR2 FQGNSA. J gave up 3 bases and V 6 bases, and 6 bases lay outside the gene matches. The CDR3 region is CASSRDRAIGNTIYF. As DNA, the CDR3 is TGTGCCAGCAGTCGGGACAGGGCTATTGGAAACACCATATATTTT.

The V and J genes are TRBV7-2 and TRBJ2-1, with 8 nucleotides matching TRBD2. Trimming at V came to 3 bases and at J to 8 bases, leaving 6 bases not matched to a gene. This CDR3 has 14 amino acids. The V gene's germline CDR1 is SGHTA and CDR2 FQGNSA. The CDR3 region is CASSLVGGAHEQFF. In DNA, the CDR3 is TGTGCCAGCAGCTTGGTCGGGGGGGCCCATGAGCAGTTCTTC.

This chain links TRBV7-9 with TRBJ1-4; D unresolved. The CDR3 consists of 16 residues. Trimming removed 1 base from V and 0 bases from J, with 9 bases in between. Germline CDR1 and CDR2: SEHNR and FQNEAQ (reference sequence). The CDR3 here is CASSLGVTATNEKLFF. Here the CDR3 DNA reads TGTGCCAGCAGCTTAGGGGTGACTGCAACTAATGAAAAACTGTTTTTT.

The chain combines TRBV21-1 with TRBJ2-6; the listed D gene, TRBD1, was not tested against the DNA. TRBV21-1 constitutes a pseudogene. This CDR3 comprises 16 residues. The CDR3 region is CASLPTGGSGANVLTF. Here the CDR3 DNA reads TGTGCCAGCTTGCCGACAGGGGGGTCAGGGGCCAACGTCCTGACTTTC.

This CDR3 is CASSLVSRLARTYNEQFF. CDR3 bases: TGTGCCAGCAGCTTAGTCTCTAGACTAGCCCGGACCTACAATGAGCAGTTCTTC. The chain combines TRBV7-8 with TRBJ2-1; TRBD2 matches 7 bases. V trimming: 1 base; J trimming: 2 bases; junction bases outside the gene matches: 11. CDR1 and CDR2 from the germline V gene are SGHVS and FQNEAQ. This CDR3 region has 18 residues.